Detailed here is one T cell receptor (beta chain). The target antigen is unknown. The data were produced by immunoSEQ multiplex PCR, yet TCRdb's version contains in-frame clones alone and is incomplete. Found here are approximately 210,000 clones, around 72% of them singletons; the top ten hold over 10%. The sample originates from a study of cytotoxic CD8 clonotypes in ibrutinib-treated CLL. Study results and limitations: Baseline clonality, higher than in age-matched healthy donors, tracked circulating CD8+ T-cell counts.

The TCR comes from a human donor with chronic lymphocytic leukemia. The sequences come from PBMCs, collected after 24 months of ibrutinib treatment.

The DNA of the CDR3 is TGTGCCAGCAGTTATTCAGGGGCATGGTTCTTC. Amino acid sequence: CASSYSGAWFF. This chain links TRBV6-5 with TRBJ2-1; perhaps TRBD1 as D (6 bases). V was cut by 3 bases and J by 15 bases, with 12 bases left in between. The germline CDR1 and CDR2 sequences are MNHEY and SVGAGI. This CDR3 is built from 11 residues.